A single sample gave rise to the 11 T cell receptor beta chains below, sequenced in a study of molecular identifiers for immune sequencing clone quantification. MiXCR, run by TCRdb on the PCR reads, gives a single entry per CDR3 protein. Of about 320,000 distinct CDR3 sequences in the sample, around a fifth were seen once. The sample consisted of naive CD8+ T cells from blood, with Jurkat cell RNA spiked in. Subset defined: FACS-sorted CD8+CD4-CCR7+CD45RA+ naive T cells. The origin of the receptors is a human donor in good health. Some libraries in this study had Jurkat cell RNA spiked in.

The chain couples TRBV27 to TRBJ2-2; no clear D gene. Germline lookup yields CDR1 MNHEY and CDR2 SMNVEV (reference sequence). Trimming took 10 bases from V and 6 from J, leaving 12 bases between them. The CDR3 spans 12 residues. The CDR3 region is CAIRSDAGELFF. DNA for the CDR3: TGTGCCATCCGGAGCGACGCCGGGGAGCTGTTTTTT.

This clonotype was detected many times. This chain joins TRBV5-6 and TRBJ2-7; the match to TRBD2 covers 8 bases. Trimming at V came to 0 bases and at J to 0 bases, leaving 2 bases not matched to a gene. This CDR3 contains 15 residues. Germline V lookup: CDR1 SGHDT, CDR2 YYEEEE. The CDR3 loop is CASSLELAVSYEQYF. For the CDR3, the DNA is TGTGCCAGCAGCTTGGAACTAGCGGTCTCCTACGAGCAGTACTTC. The whole variable domain, remainder taken from reference TRBV5-6 and TRBJ2-7, is DAGVTQSPTHLIKTRGQQVTLRCSPKSGHDTVSWYQQALGQGPQFIFQYYEEEERQRGNFPDRFSGHQFPNYSSELNVNALLLGDSALYLCASSLELAVSYEQYFGPGTRLTVT.

This clonotype was recorded a few times. V and J are TRBV29-1 and TRBJ1-2, with TRBD1 identical over 9 bases. Germline trimming cut 6 bases from V and 8 bases from J; bases unmatched to any gene: 7. Germline V CDR1 and CDR2: SQVTM, ANQGSEA. The length of the CDR3 is 12 residues. The chain's CDR3 is CSVPRQGDGYTF. CDR3 nucleotide sequence: TGCAGCGTCCCAAGACAGGGGGACGGCTACACCTTC.

Ten or more counts support this clonotype. The chain combines TRBV4-1 with TRBJ2-7, with a possible D match to TRBD1 (6 bases). Germline lookup yields CDR1 MGHRA and CDR2 YSYEKL. V was shortened by 4 bases and J by 2 bases, with 15 bases between the two germline ends. The CDR3 extends over 15 amino acids. The CDR3 protein is CASSRQTGTAYEQYF. CDR3 bases: TGCGCCAGCAGCCGCCAAACAGGGACGGCCTACGAGCAGTACTTC.

This clonotype was counted at least ten times. CDR3 sequence (DNA): TGTGCCAGCAGCCTCACAGGGTACGATCAGCCCCAGCATTTT. Protein: CASSLTGYDQPQHF. This sequence joins TRBV28 and TRBJ1-5; tentative D call: TRBD1 (6 bases). V was cut by 6 bases and J by 5 bases, with 14 bases left in between. Per germline, CDR1 MDHEN and CDR2 SYDVKM. The CDR3 is 14 residues long. The whole variable domain, remainder taken from reference TRBV28 and TRBJ1-5, is DVKVTQSSRYLVKRTGEKVFLECVQDMDHENMFWYRQDPGLGLRLIYFSYDVKMKEKGDIPEGYSVSREKKERFSLILESASTNQTSMYLCASSLTGYDQPQHFGDGTRLSIL.

This clonotype was counted only a few times. The chain couples TRBV2 to TRBJ2-5; TRBD2 matches at 9 bases. Germline CDR1 SNHLY, CDR2 FYNNEI. This CDR3 contains 14 residues. The V gene end was trimmed by 7 bases and the J gene end by 7 bases; junction bases not matched to a gene: 10. CDR3 region: CASMGRLAEGTQYF. In nucleotides, the CDR3 is TGTGCCAGCATGGGGAGACTAGCGGAGGGGACCCAGTACTTC. Supplemented by reference TRBV2 and TRBJ2-5, the full variable domain reads EPEVTQTPSHQVTQMGQEVILRCVPISNHLYFYWYRQILGQKVEFLVSFYNNEISEKSEIFDDQFSVERPDGSNFTLKIRSTKLEDSAMYFCASMGRLAEGTQYFGPGTRLLVL.

This clonotype showed up just a few times. This chain joins TRBV3-1 and TRBJ2-5; 9 positions match TRBD2. CDR1 is LGHDT, CDR2 YNNKEL, per germline (reference sequence). The length of the CDR3 is 15 residues. With V trimmed by 0 bases and J by 3 bases, 2 bases remained unmatched. The CDR3 loop reads CASSQDSSGEETQYF. In nucleotides, the CDR3 is TGTGCCAGCAGCCAAGATTCTAGCGGGGAAGAGACCCAGTACTTC.

Many counts were recorded for this clonotype. The chain recombines TRBV12-3 or TRBV12-4 with TRBJ2-7; 11 bases are shared with TRBD1. The trim removed 5 bases at V and 7 bases at J, leaving 4 bases unmatched. The CDR3 consists of 13 residues. Here the CDR3 DNA reads TGTGCCAGCAGTCCAGGGACAGGGGGAGAGCAGTACTTC. Translating it yields CASSPGTGGEQYF.

This clonotype was detected only a few times. This rearrangement joins TRBV27 to TRBJ2-3; D might be TRBD1 (5 bases). The CDR3 is 18 amino acids. Between the trimmed V and J ends, which lost 3 bases and 3 bases, there was a span of 22 bases. Germline-derived CDR1 and CDR2 are MNHEY and SMNVEV (reference sequence). The CDR3 here is CASSFTPLPGPRTDTQYF. The DNA for the CDR3 is TGTGCCAGCAGTTTCACACCCCTCCCAGGGCCAAGAACAGATACGCAGTATTTT.

A note on this clonotype: A much larger clone is a single base away; this may be a read error. This likely comes from a read error, as the CDR3 has no conserved phenylalanine or tryptophan at its end. The V gene is TRBV7-2, the J gene TRBJ2-1, with 14 bases that match TRBD2. V shed 5 bases and J 8 bases; nucleotides not matched to a gene: 11. Germline values: CDR1 SGHTA, CDR2 FQGNSA. CDR3 length equals 17 residues. The CDR3 coding sequence is TGTGCCAGCAGCCCGGGACTAGCGGGAGAGTTAACCCATGAGCAGTTCTCC. It is translated as CASSPGLAGELTHEQFS.

V and J are TRBV3-1 and TRBJ1-2; perhaps TRBD1 as D (5 bases). The ends were cut back, 5 bases at V and 3 bases at J, with 10 bases in the middle. Germline V gene lookup returns CDR1 LGHDT and CDR2 YNNKEL (reference sequence). The CDR3 runs 13 residues. CDR3: CASSETDYYGYTF. DNA of the CDR3: TGTGCCAGCAGCGAGACAGATTACTATGGCTACACCTTC.